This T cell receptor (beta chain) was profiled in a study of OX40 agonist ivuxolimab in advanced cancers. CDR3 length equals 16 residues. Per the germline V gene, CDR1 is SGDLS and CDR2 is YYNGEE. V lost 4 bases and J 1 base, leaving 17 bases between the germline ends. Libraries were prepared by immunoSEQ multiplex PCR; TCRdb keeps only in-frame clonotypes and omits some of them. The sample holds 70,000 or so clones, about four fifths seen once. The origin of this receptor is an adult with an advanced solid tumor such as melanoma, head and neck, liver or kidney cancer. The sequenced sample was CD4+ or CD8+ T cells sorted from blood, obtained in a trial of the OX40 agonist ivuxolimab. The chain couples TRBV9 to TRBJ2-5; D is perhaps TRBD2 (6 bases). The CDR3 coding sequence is TGTGCCAGCAGCCGAACTAGTGGGGGGTTCCAAGAGACCCAGTACTTC. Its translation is CASSRTSGGFQETQYF.